This TCR beta chain was identified in a study of technical replicates of blood from a handful of donors. The method was immunoSEQ multiplex PCR; TCRdb's version includes in-frame clones alone and lacks a portion of them. Among 60,000 to 70,000 clones listed, 95% to 98% were seen once. To note about this clone: One junction end disagrees with the germline gene, perhaps due to a read error.

Sequences were obtained from T cells isolated from PBMCs. This sequence was found in a human donor in good health.

In DNA, the CDR3 is TGTGCCAGCAGGGAAGACAGGGATCCCTTTCTCTACGAGCAGTACTTC. It specifies CASREDRDPFLYEQYF. This chain joins TRBV6-1 and TRBJ2-7; 7 bases are a match to TRBD1. CDR3 length: 16 residues. CDR1 is MNHNS, CDR2 SASEGT, per germline.